These 18 T cell receptor beta chains originate from one sample sequenced in a study of control samples from healthy donors and cancer patients. Measured with immunoSEQ multiplex PCR; TCRdb has only the in-frame clones, and not every one. The sample carries around 28,000 clones, about nine tenths recorded once. Source material: PBMCs. The receptors here all came from a man over 45 with lung cancer.

The V and J genes are TRBV10-3 and TRBJ2-3, with D possibly matching TRBD2 (5 bases). The CDR3 is made up of 17 amino acids. Germline CDR1 ENHRY, CDR2 SYGVKD. Deletions cut 3 bases from V and 0 bases from J, with 16 bases between. The CDR3 DNA follows: TGTGCCATCAGTGAACTTCTTAATAGGGAGAGCACAGATACGCAGTATTTT. This encodes CAISELLNRESTDTQYF.

This rearrangement joins TRBV9 to TRBJ2-3; TRBD1 might be the D (5 bases). CDR3 size: 15 residues. The V gene's germline CDR1 is SGDLS and CDR2 YYNGEE. Trimming took off 0 bases at V and 4 bases at J, with 12 bases between the two ends. The CDR3 region is CASSVVSGLADTQYF. The CDR3 region has the DNA TGTGCCAGCAGCGTAGTTTCAGGGCTCGCAGATACGCAGTATTTT.

CDR3 protein: CASSKQGRDLTLGNQPQHF. The CDR3 DNA sequence: TGTGCCAGTAGTAAACAGGGCAGGGATTTAACTTTGGGCAATCAGCCCCAGCATTTT. V gene TRBV19 combines with J gene TRBJ1-5, with D perhaps matching TRBD1 (6 bases). The CDR3 loop spans 19 amino acids. Germline-derived CDR1 and CDR2 are LNHDA and SQIVND (reference sequence). The V end lost 4 bases, the J end lost 2 bases, and 24 bases lay between the germline ends.

V gene TRBV24-1 combines with J gene TRBJ1-3; 8 bases align to TRBD1. The V gene's germline CDR1 is KGHDR and CDR2 SFDVKD. V lost 2 bases and J lost 2; bases outside the gene matches: 4. The CDR3 length is 16 residues. The CDR3 sequence is CATSDSGTGPGNTIYF. The CDR3 nucleotides are TGTGCCACCAGTGATTCGGGGACAGGCCCTGGAAACACCATATATTTT.

V usage is TRBV29-1 and J usage is TRBJ2-1; D possibly uses TRBD1 or TRBD2 (6 bases each). CDR1 is SQVTM and CDR2 is ANQGSEA in the germline V gene. The CDR3 totals 15 residues. V shed 4 bases and J shed 9 bases, with 22 bases lying between them. This CDR3 reads CSVGRGTPVFGEQFF. The CDR3 DNA sequence: TGCAGCGTTGGGAGGGGGACGCCTGTATTCGGTGAGCAGTTCTTC.

The chain couples TRBV7-9 to TRBJ2-5; 7 bases line up with TRBD1. The germline V gene has CDR1 SEHNR and CDR2 FQNEAQ (reference sequence). The CDR3 totals 14 residues. After removal of 3 bases from V and 3 bases from J, the junction contained 4 bases not matched to a gene. The CDR3 DNA sequence: TGTGCCAGCAGCTTTCTTGGGACAGAAGAGACCCAGTACTTC. It encodes CASSFLGTEETQYF.

The chain uses TRBV6-6 and TRBJ1-5, with a weak D call TRBD1 (5 bases). The CDR3 runs 14 residues. The V and J ends lost 6 bases and 6 bases respectively, with 15 bases between them. Germline loops: CDR1 MNHNY, CDR2 SVGAGI (reference sequence). CDR3: CASSLPGRGQPQHF. The CDR3, as DNA: TGTGCCAGCAGCTTACCAGGGAGGGGTCAGCCCCAGCATTTT.

V is TRBV7-2 and J is TRBJ1-4; 10 bases match TRBD1. The CDR3 sequence is 15 residues long. The germline gives CDR1 SGHTA, CDR2 FQGNSA. V lost 5 bases to trimming and J lost 5 bases; unmatched junction nucleotides: 5. The CDR3 bases are TGTGCCAGCAGCCAAGGACAGGGGGTAAATGAAAAACTGTTTTTT. Translating gives CASSQGQGVNEKLFF.

V is TRBV7-9 and J is TRBJ2-3; 14 bases are shared with TRBD2. Germline CDR1 is SEHNR and CDR2 is FQNEAQ (reference sequence). Trimming cost V 6 bases and J 2 bases; bases outside gene matches: 4. The CDR3 consists of 16 residues. The chain's CDR3 is CASRWTSGGLTDTQYF. CDR3 DNA: TGTGCCAGCAGGTGGACTAGCGGGGGGCTCACAGATACGCAGTATTTT.

This clone has only one observation. The chain combines TRBV15 with TRBJ2-5; D ambiguous. CDR3 size: 14 residues. The V and J ends lost 3 bases and 1 base respectively, with 9 bases between them. Germline V gene sequence: CDR1 LNHNV, CDR2 YYDKDF (reference sequence). The CDR3 here is CATSRRTFQETQYF. The CDR3 DNA is TGTGCCACCAGCAGGAGGACGTTCCAAGAGACCCAGTACTTC.

This sequence joins TRBV27 and TRBJ1-2; possible D gene TRBD1, 6 bases. This CDR3 is built from 15 residues. The V end was cut by 3 bases, the J end by 6 bases, with 17 bases between. Germline CDR1 MNHEY, CDR2 SMNVEV (reference sequence). The CDR3 reads CASSLDSGAGDGYTF. The DNA of the CDR3 is TGTGCCAGCAGTTTGGATTCGGGGGCCGGTGATGGCTACACCTTC.

This clone was recorded only once. Here the CDR3 DNA reads TGTGCCAGCAGCTTAGTGGACAGGGTGGGTTCCGATGAGCAGTTCTTC. This translates into CASSLVDRVGSDEQFF. The rearrangement joins TRBV7-8 to TRBJ2-1; TRBD1 aligns across 8 bases. Germline CDR1 reads SGHVS; CDR2 reads FQNEAQ. The CDR3 length is 16 residues. J lost 8 bases, V lost 1 base, and 10 bases had no gene match.

This chain connects TRBV6-5 to TRBJ1-3, with 7 bases lining up with TRBD1. The J segment lost 2 bases and the V segment lost 6 bases, leaving 4 bases of the junction unmatched. This CDR3 has 14 residues. Germline V gives CDR1 MNHEY, CDR2 SVGAGI. The CDR3, as DNA: TGTGCCAGCAGCGCTGGACAGGCTGGAAACACCATATATTTT. It encodes CASSAGQAGNTIYF.

This chain connects TRBV19 to TRBJ1-3; D not certain. CDR1 is LNHDA, CDR2 SQIVND, per germline (reference sequence). This CDR3 spans 12 amino acids. Trimming left V 3 bases short and J 2 bases short, with 2 bases between. The CDR3 here is CASSIAGNTIYF. CDR3 sequence (DNA): TGTGCCAGTAGTATTGCTGGAAACACCATATATTTT.

The V call is TRBV7-2, the J call TRBJ2-2; a weak D match, TRBD2 (5 bases). Per germline, CDR1 SGHTA and CDR2 FQGNSA. The CDR3 is made up of 14 amino acids. The germline V and J ends were trimmed by 1 base and 5 bases, with 8 bases remaining between them. The CDR3 coding sequence is TGTGCCAGCAGCTTAGACGGACTGACCGGGGAGCTGTTTTTT. It encodes CASSLDGLTGELFF.

This chain connects TRBV5-1 to TRBJ1-2, with a possible D match to TRBD1 (6 bases). Germline CDR1 SGHRS, CDR2 YFSETQ. CDR3 length equals 14 residues. Trimming cost V 0 bases and J 7 bases, with 13 bases left between them. The CDR3 reads CASSLAGGLFGYTF. CDR3 in DNA: TGCGCCAGCAGCTTGGCGGGGGGGCTCTTTGGCTACACCTTC.

The rearrangement links TRBV24-1 to TRBJ2-5; D gene ambiguous. Trimming took off 2 bases at V and 2 bases at J, with 11 bases between the two ends. The CDR3 is 15 residues long. Germline CDR1 KGHDR, CDR2 SFDVKD. CDR3 amino acids: CATSDSKTAQETQYF. The CDR3 DNA sequence: TGTGCCACCAGTGATTCGAAGACGGCTCAAGAGACCCAGTACTTC.

The V and J genes are TRBV6-5 and TRBJ2-2; the match to TRBD1 covers 8 bases. Germline CDR1 is MNHEY and CDR2 is SVGAGI. Unmatched junction bases numbered 4, after V lost 6 bases and J lost 1 base. This CDR3 comprises 15 residues. The chain's CDR3 is CASREGTGNTGELFF. The DNA of the CDR3 is TGTGCCAGCAGAGAGGGGACAGGGAACACCGGGGAGCTGTTTTTT.